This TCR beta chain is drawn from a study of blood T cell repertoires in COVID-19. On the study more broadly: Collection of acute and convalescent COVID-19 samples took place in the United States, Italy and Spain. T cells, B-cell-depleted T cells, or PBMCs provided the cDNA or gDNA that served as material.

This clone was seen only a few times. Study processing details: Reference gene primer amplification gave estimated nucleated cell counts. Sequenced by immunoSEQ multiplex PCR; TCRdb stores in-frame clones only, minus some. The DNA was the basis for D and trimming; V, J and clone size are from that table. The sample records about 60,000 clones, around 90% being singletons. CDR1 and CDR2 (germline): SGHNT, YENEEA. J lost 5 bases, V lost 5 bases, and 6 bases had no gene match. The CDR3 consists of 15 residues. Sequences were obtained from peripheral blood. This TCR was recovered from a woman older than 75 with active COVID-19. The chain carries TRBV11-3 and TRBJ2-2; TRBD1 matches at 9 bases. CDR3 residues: CASSPDRGGTGELFF. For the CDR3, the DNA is TGTGCCAGCAGCCCCGACAGGGGGGGAACCGGGGAGCTGTTTTTT.